Below are 14 T cell receptor beta chains sequenced from a single sample in a study of tumor-infiltrating lymphocytes in localized non-small cell lung cancer. Profiled with immunoSEQ multiplex PCR; TCRdb holds only in-frame clones, not every one. The sample lists 13,000 or so clones, around 68% occurring once. The sample comprised uninvolved lung tissue not adjacent to the tumor. The source of these receptors is a human donor with non-small cell lung cancer.

By share, this clone ranks as medium-sized. This rearrangement joins TRBV4-3 to TRBJ2-3, with D hard to call. This CDR3 comprises 13 residues. Trimming took 3 bases from V and 1 from J, leaving 5 bases between them. Per the germline V gene, CDR1 is LGHNA and CDR2 is YSLEER. The CDR3 DNA reads as TGCGCCAGCAGCCATGGACGCACAGATACGCAGTATTTT. Encoded protein: CASSHGRTDTQYF.

The rearrangement links TRBV20-1 to TRBJ1-5; D gene uncertain. V dropped 0 bases and J dropped 4 bases, with 1 base sitting between them. The CDR3 totals 11 residues. The germline V gene encodes CDR1 DFQATT and CDR2 SNEGSKA (reference sequence). DNA for the CDR3: TGCAGTGCTAGAGAAAATCAGCCCCAGCATTTT. It codes for CSARENQPQHF.

V usage is TRBV5-1 and J usage is TRBJ2-7; 8 bases line up with TRBD1. The CDR3 sequence is 16 residues long. With 5 bases clipped from V and 2 bases from J, the junction kept 12 bases outside the gene matches. The germline CDR1 and CDR2 sequences are SGHRS and YFSETQ. CDR3 residues: CASRQTQGAGAYEQYV. In DNA, the CDR3 is TGCGCCAGCAGACAAACCCAGGGGGCAGGGGCCTACGAGCAGTACGTC.

This clone was recorded once. J is TRBJ1-2 and V is TRBV7-8; a possible D gene is TRBD1 (5 bases). CDR1 is SGHVS and CDR2 is FQNEAQ in the germline V gene. Trimming stripped 3 bases from V and 2 bases from J, with 10 bases between. The CDR3 totals 14 residues. The CDR3 coding sequence is TGTGCCAGCAGCTTTAGCAGGGTGAACTATGGCTACACCTTC. Its translation is CASSFSRVNYGYTF.

The chain recombines TRBV5-1 with TRBJ2-7; TRBD2 aligns across 7 bases. V shed 1 base, J shed 6 bases, and the junction held 7 bases outside the gene matches. This CDR3 contains 14 residues. Germline assignment: CDR1 SGHRS and CDR2 YFSETQ. CDR3: CASSLNGGVGEQYV. CDR3 in DNA: TGCGCCAGCAGCTTGAATGGGGGGGTAGGCGAGCAGTACGTC.

V usage is TRBV5-6 and J usage is TRBJ1-2; TRBD1 aligns across 10 bases. V gave up 3 bases and J gave up 8 bases; unmatched junction bases: 10. Germline V gene sequence: CDR1 SGHDT, CDR2 YYEEEE. The CDR3 extends over 15 amino acids. The CDR3 region is CASSSRDRGRGGYTF. The CDR3 DNA reads TGTGCCAGCAGCTCCCGAGACAGGGGGCGAGGCGGCTACACCTTC.

The V gene is TRBV6-5, the J gene TRBJ2-1, with a possible D match to TRBD1 (6 bases). This CDR3 comprises 16 residues. Trimming removed 4 bases from V and 3 bases from J, with 16 bases in between. Per germline, CDR1 MNHEY and CDR2 SVGAGI. CDR3 sequence (DNA): TGTGCCAGCAGTTTTTCCTCTGCAGGGGTCTACAATGAGCAGTTCTTC. It yields the protein CASSFSSAGVYNEQFF.

This rearrangement joins TRBV4-1 to TRBJ2-5; D not certain. Germline CDR1 and CDR2: MGHRA and YSYEKL. The CDR3 length is 15 residues. With 4 bases removed from V and 0 bases from J, the gap between germline ends came to 12 bases. This chain's CDR3 is CASSPSMGYQETQYF. In DNA, the CDR3 is TGCGCCAGCAGCCCGTCGATGGGGTACCAAGAGACCCAGTACTTC.

A single count supports this clone. The genes are TRBV27 and TRBJ2-6; 7 bases fit TRBD1. Germline V gene lookup returns CDR1 MNHEY and CDR2 SMNVEV (reference sequence). Trimming at V came to 6 bases and at J to 0 bases, leaving 5 bases not matched to a gene. The CDR3 has 16 amino acids. The CDR3: CASSPQGFSGANVLTF. The CDR3 DNA sequence: TGTGCCAGCAGCCCACAGGGGTTCTCTGGGGCCAACGTCCTGACTTTC.

The genes are TRBV6-5 and TRBJ2-5; 8 bases align to TRBD1. The germline V gene encodes CDR1 MNHEY and CDR2 SVGAGI. This CDR3 is 15 amino acids long. Trimming took 5 bases from V and 5 from J; bases not matched to a gene: 10. The CDR3: CASSGQGTPGETQYF. CDR3 nucleotides: TGTGCCAGCAGTGGACAGGGCACCCCCGGGGAGACCCAGTACTTC.

The gene calls are TRBV7-2 and TRBJ1-6, with D possibly being TRBD1 (5 bases). The V gene lost 6 bases and the J gene lost 7 bases, with 13 bases spanning the gap. This CDR3 is built from 14 residues. Germline CDR1 SGHTA, CDR2 FQGNSA. The CDR3 spells CASRIRVINSPLHF. The CDR3 DNA reads as TGTGCCAGCAGAATCAGGGTGATAAATTCACCCCTCCACTTT.

The chain employs TRBV4-3 and TRBJ1-4; D uncertain. Germline V CDR1 and CDR2: LGHNA, YSLEER. V was clipped by 0 bases and J by 8 bases, with 10 bases between them. The CDR3 totals 14 residues. The CDR3 sequence: CASSQDEWGEKLFF. The CDR3 DNA follows: TGCGCCAGCAGCCAAGATGAGTGGGGAGAAAAACTGTTTTTT.

This chain uses TRBV29-1 with TRBJ2-7; 8 bases align to TRBD1. The CDR3 loop spans 12 amino acids. In germline, CDR1 is SQVTM, CDR2 ANQGSEA. V lost 5 bases and J lost 4; bases outside the gene matches: 4. The CDR3 region is CSVTRTGYEQYF. The CDR3 DNA is TGCAGCGTTACTCGGACAGGGTACGAGCAGTACTTC.

The J gene is TRBJ2-7, the V gene TRBV28; D is unresolved. V was clipped by 3 bases and J by 4 bases, with 19 bases between them. This CDR3 has 16 amino acids. Per the germline V gene, CDR1 is MDHEN and CDR2 is SYDVKM. The CDR3 region is CASSFLRTAVPYEQYF. The CDR3 DNA is TGTGCCAGCAGTTTCCTCCGGACCGCGGTCCCTTACGAGCAGTACTTC.